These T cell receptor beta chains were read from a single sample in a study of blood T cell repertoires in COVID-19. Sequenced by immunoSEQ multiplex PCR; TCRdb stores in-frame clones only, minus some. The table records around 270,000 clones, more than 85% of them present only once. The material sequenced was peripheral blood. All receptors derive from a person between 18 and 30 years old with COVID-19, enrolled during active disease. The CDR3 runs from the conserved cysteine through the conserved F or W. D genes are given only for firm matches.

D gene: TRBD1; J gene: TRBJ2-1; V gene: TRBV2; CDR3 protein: CASSLGKSGQNNNEQFF
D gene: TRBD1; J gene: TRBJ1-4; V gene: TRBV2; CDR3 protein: CASSRPGQGPEKLFF
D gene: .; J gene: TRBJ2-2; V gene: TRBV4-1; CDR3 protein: CASSQVDSQSITGELFF
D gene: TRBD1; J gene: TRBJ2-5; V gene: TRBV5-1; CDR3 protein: CASSGAQGRQETQYF
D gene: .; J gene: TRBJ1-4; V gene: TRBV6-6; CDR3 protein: CASSLLQEKLFF
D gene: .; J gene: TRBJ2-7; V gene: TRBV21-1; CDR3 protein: CASSSRTGKYF
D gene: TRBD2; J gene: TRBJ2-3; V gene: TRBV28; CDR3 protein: CASRAGEWTDTQYF
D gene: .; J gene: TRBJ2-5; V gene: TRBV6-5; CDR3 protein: CASSLSGKETQYF
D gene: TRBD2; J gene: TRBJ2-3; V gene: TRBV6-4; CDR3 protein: CASSDSGEGLAGWRDTQYF
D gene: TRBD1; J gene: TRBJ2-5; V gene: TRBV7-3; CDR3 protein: CASSYTGGIQGETQYF
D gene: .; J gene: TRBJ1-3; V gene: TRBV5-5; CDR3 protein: CASSIDIDSGNTIYF
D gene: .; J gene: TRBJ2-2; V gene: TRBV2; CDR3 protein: CASPGFNTGELFF
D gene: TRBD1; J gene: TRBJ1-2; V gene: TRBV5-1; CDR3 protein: CASSFRTGGEEEGYTF
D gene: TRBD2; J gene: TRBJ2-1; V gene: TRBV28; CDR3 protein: CASSTPTSGRSNEQFF
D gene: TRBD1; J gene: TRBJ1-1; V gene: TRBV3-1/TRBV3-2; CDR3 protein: CASSLADRRNAFF
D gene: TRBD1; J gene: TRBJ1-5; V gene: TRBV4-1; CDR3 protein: CASGTGGKQPQHF
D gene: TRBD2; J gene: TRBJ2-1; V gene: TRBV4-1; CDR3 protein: CASSQNSGTYNEQFF
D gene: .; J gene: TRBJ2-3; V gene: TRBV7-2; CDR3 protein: CASSLEARDTQYF
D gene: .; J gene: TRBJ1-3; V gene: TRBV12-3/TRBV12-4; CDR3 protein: CASSGSSGNTIYF
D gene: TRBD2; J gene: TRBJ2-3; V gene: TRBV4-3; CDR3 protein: CASSQDSASGVTDTQYF
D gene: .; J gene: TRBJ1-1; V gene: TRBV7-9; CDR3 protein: CASRSPPGAFF
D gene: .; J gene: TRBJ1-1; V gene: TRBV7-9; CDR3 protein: CASSLGGEAAFF
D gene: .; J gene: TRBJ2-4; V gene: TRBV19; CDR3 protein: CASSIWLGENIQYF
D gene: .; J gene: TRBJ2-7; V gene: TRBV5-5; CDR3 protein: CASSLSMGSFHEQYF
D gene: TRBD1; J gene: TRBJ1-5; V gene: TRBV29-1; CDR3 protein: CSVVTGDQPQHF
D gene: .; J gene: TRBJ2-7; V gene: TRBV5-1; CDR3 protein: CASSLQGDSYEQYF
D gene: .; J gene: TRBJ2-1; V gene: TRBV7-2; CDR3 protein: CASIILAGSSSYNEQFF
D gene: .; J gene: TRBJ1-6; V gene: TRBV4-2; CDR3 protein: CASSQAGVGGAPGSPLHF
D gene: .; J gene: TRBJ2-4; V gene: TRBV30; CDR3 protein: CAWRGGAYSGPLAKNIQYF
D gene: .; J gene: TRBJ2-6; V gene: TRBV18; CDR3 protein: CASSLSGANVLTF
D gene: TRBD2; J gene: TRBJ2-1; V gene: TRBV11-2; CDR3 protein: CASRPLAGSYNEQFF
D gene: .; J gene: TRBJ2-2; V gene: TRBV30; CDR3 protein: CAWSTGFGTGELFF
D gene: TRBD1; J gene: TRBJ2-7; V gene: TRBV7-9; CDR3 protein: CASSSSQDRAYEQYF
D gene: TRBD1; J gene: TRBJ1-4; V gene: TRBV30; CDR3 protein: CAWSRLTGKDEKLFF
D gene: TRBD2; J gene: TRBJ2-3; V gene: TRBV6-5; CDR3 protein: CASSYSGLAGYTQYF
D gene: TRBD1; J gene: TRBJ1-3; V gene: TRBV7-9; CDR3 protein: CASSAAGGDPGNTIYF
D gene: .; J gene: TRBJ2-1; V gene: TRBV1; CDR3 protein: CTSSQERLLYNEQFF
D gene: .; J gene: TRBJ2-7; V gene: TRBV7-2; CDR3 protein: CASSLGVGYEQYF
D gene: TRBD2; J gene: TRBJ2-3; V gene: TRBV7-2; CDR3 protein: CASSLERLAGGSTQYF
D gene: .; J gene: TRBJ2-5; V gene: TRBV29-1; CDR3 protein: CSVGEPQYF
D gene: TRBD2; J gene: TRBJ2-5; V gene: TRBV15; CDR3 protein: CATRNSGRETQYF
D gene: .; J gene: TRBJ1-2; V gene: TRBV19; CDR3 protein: CASSIVSGKGYTF
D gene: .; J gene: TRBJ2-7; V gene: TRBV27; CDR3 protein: CASSSGRDKFYEQYF
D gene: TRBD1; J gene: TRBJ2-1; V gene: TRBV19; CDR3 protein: CASRHRDRHNEQFF
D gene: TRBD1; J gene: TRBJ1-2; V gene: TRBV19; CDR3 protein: CASSTKGTVNGYTF
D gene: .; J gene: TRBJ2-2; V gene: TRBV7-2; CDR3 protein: CASSGTGVTGELFF
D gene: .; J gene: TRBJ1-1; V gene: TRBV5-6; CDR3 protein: CASSLQATEAFF
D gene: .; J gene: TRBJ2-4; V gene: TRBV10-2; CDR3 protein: CASSEIEGGRQREVKNIQYF
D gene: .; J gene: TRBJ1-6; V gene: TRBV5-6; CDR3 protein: CASSAPGKDNSPLHF
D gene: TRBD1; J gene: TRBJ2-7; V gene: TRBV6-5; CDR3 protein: CASSYLRTGGVYEQYF
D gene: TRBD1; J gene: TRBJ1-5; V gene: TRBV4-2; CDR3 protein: CASSQDPDGTENQPQHF
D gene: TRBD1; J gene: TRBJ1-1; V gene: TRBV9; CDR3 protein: CASSPQDRFNTEAFF
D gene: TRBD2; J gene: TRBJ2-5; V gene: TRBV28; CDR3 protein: CASSFLAGETQYF
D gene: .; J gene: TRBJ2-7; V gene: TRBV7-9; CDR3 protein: CASSSHGDSRYEQYF
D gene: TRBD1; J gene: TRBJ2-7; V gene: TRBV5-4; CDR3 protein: CARQGAYEQYF
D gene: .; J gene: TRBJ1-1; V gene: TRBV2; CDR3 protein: CATGRGWGTEAFF
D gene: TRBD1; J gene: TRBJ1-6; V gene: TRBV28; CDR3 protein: CASSLWAGGSPLHF